The rows below give T cell receptor beta chains drawn from one sample of a study of shared clonotypes between healthy human individuals. Profiled with immunoSEQ multiplex PCR; TCRdb holds only in-frame clones, not every one. The repertoire holds fewer than 150,000 clones, about 63% seen once, with about 26% in the top ten. Sequencing used memory CD8+ T cells sorted from blood. The receptors shown here come from a woman aged 30 to 39 in good health. Both conserved end residues are part of each CDR3. Each record gives: J gene, clone size, D gene, V gene, CDR3 DNA, CDR3 protein. The D gene is left open where the match is weak. The listing skips clone size in some rows; elsewhere it reads once, few, many or a size class.

TRBJ2-7,few,TRBD2,TRBV27,TGTGCCAGCAGTTTGGGAGGGACTCCCTACGAGCAGTACTTC,CASSLGGTPYEQYF
TRBJ1-1,-,-,TRBV27,TGTGCCAGCAGTCCCCTTCGGGGGTCCACTGAAGCTTTCTTT,CASSPLRGSTEAFF
TRBJ1-1,-,TRBD1,TRBV27,TGTGCCAGCAGTTTATCGCCCTTCCGGGGACAGCAGAACACTGAAGCTTTCTTT,CASSLSPFRGQQNTEAFF
TRBJ1-1,-,-,TRBV29-1,TGCAGCGTAGTCCCACCTACAGGGTTTGCTGAAGCTTTCTTT,CSVVPPTGFAEAFF
TRBJ1-6,-,TRBD1,TRBV6-5,TGTGCCAGCAGCCACACGACAGGGCTCAATTCACCCCTCCACTTT,CASSHTTGLNSPLHF
TRBJ1-6,-,TRBD1,TRBV30,TGTGCCTGGAGTATCGGACAGGGGATCTATAATTCACCCCTCCACTTT,CAWSIGQGIYNSPLHF
TRBJ2-1,-,-,TRBV5-5,TGTGCCAGCAGCTGGAGCGTGAGCTCCTACAATGAGCAGTTCTTC,CASSWSVSSYNEQFF
TRBJ2-3,many,-,TRBV7-8,TGTGCCAGCACCGGGGCCGGCCGCACAGATACGCAGTATTTT,CASTGAGRTDTQYF
TRBJ2-5,-,-,TRBV11-3,TGTGCCAGCAGCTTAACAGGGGAGACCCAGTACTTC,CASSLTGETQYF
TRBJ2-7,-,-,TRBV20-1,TGCAGTGCTAGGGCTTTGAACGAGCAGTACTTC,CSARALNEQYF
TRBJ2-1,-,-,TRBV4-2,TGTGCCAGCAGCCAAGGAGAGAACAGGGTAAGGGATGAGCAGTTCTTC,CASSQGENRVRDEQFF
TRBJ2-2,once,-,TRBV7-3,TGTGCCCGGGGACGTACGAACACCGGGGAGCTGTTTTTT,CARGRTNTGELFF
TRBJ2-7,many,TRBD1,TRBV11-3,TGTGCCAGCAGCTCCCGCCGGACAGGGGGGTACGAGCAGTACTTC,CASSSRRTGGYEQYF
TRBJ2-7,-,TRBD2,TRBV10-3,TGTGCCATCGGGGGGGGAGGAGATAAACAGTACTTC,CAIGGGGDKQYF
TRBJ1-1,-,-,TRBV6-5,TGTGCCAGCAGTTACTCGATGCACGCGCCGGCTTTCTTT,CASSYSMHAPAFF
TRBJ2-7,-,-,TRBV5-8,TGTGCCAGCAGCCTGATGGGGTCCTACGAGCAGTACTTC,CASSLMGSYEQYF
TRBJ2-7,-,TRBD2,TRBV28,TGTGCCAGCAGTTTGCGACTAGCGGGAGGGCTCGGGAACGAGCAGTACTTC,CASSLRLAGGLGNEQYF
TRBJ2-7,-,-,TRBV9,TGTGCCAGCAGCGAGTCAGGGGGAGGTCGCGAGCAGTACTTC,CASSESGGGREQYF
TRBJ1-5,-,TRBD1,TRBV6-4,TGTGCCAGCAGTGACCCACCGGGACAGGGCAATCAGCCCCAGCATTTT,CASSDPPGQGNQPQHF
TRBJ2-1,-,TRBD2,TRBV7-8,TGTGCCAGCAGCCTTAAGGTACCCCGGGAGGGATCCCCAAATGAGCAGTTCTTC,CASSLKVPREGSPNEQFF
TRBJ2-2,-,-,TRBV27,TGTGCCAGCAGTTTACGGGGGTACACCGGGGAGCTGTTTTTT,CASSLRGYTGELFF
TRBJ1-4,few,-,TRBV21-1,TGTGCCAGCATCCCCCGTGGCGGCGCAACTAATGAAAAACTGTTTTTT,CASIPRGGATNEKLFF
TRBJ2-2,-,TRBD2,TRBV5-6,TGTGCCAGCAGCTTTAACGGACTAGATTCGATCACCGGGGAGCTGTTTTTT,CASSFNGLDSITGELFF
TRBJ2-3,-,-,TRBV4-1,TGCGCCAGCAGCCGAGACTCTCACCCCACAGATACGCAGTATTTT,CASSRDSHPTDTQYF
TRBJ2-7,many,-,TRBV19,TGTGCCAGCAGTCCTACTAGGCTGCACGAGCAGTACTTC,CASSPTRLHEQYF
TRBJ1-3,-,-,TRBV19,TGTGCCAGTAGGTCCCGGAGTACGGGAAACACCATATATTTT,CASRSRSTGNTIYF
TRBJ1-1,-,-,TRBV7-9,TGTGCCAGCAGCCCCATCCTCGGTGGCAGCACTGAAGCTTTCTTT,CASSPILGGSTEAFF
TRBJ2-6,-,-,TRBV11-2,TGTGCCAGCAGCTTAGTCGGGATTCTCTTTACTGGGGCCAACGTCCTGACTTTC,CASSLVGILFTGANVLTF
TRBJ2-7,-,TRBD2,TRBV29-1,TGCAGCGCCGCCGGGACTAGCGGGACCTTCGAGCGCGAGCAGTACTTC,CSAAGTSGTFEREQYF
TRBJ2-5,many,-,TRBV5-1,TGCGCCAGCAGCTTGGGGTGGGGGTACCAAGAGACCCAGTACTTC,CASSLGWGYQETQYF
TRBJ2-5,-,TRBD2,TRBV2,TGTGCCACCAGGGGACTAGCGGGAAAAGGAGAGACCCAGTACTTC,CATRGLAGKGETQYF
TRBJ1-2,-,-,TRBV28,TGTGCCAGCAGCCCCCCCGGCGGCCTATCTTGGAACTATGGCTACACCTTC,CASSPPGGLSWNYGYTF
TRBJ1-1,-,-,TRBV7-8,TGTGCCAGCAGCTTAGAACGTCGGACAAGTCGGAACACTGAAGCTTTCTTT,CASSLERRTSRNTEAFF
TRBJ2-7,once,-,TRBV27,TGTGCCAGCAGTAAATACCCCCGGGACAACTACGAGCAGTACTTC,CASSKYPRDNYEQYF
TRBJ2-7,-,TRBD2,TRBV10-2,TGCGCCAGCATGCCGGGAGGGGGCTACGAGCAGTACTTC,CASMPGGGYEQYF
TRBJ1-2,-,-,TRBV19,TGTGCCAGTAGTATAGCGGGTTTGTTCGGGGCCTATGGCTACACCTTC,CASSIAGLFGAYGYTF
TRBJ2-6,few,TRBD1,TRBV6-4,TGTGCCAGCAGTGAAGGCCCAGGGGGCGCTGGGGCCAACGTCCTGACTTTC,CASSEGPGGAGANVLTF
TRBJ2-7,many,TRBD2,TRBV28,TGTGCCAGCAGCCTCGGACTAGCGGGAGACGAGCAGTACTTC,CASSLGLAGDEQYF
TRBJ2-1,-,-,TRBV21-1,TGTGCCAGCAGCAAGATCGGGGAGCAGTTCTTC,CASSKIGEQFF
TRBJ1-2,-,-,TRBV28,TGTGCCAGCAGTTATCCAGGAAACTATGGCTACACCTTC,CASSYPGNYGYTF
TRBJ2-7,-,-,TRBV5-5,TGTGCCAGCAGCTTAGAGGGGGACACTACCTACGAGCAGTACTTC,CASSLEGDTTYEQYF
TRBJ2-7,-,TRBD1,TRBV10-3,TGTGCCATCAGTGAGTTAGGGACAGGTAAACGGGTAGGGTCCTACGAGCAGTACTTC,CAISELGTGKRVGSYEQYF
TRBJ2-7,-,-,TRBV11-2,TGTGCCAGCAGCTTAGGTCCGGTCTACGAGCAGTACTTC,CASSLGPVYEQYF
TRBJ2-7,-,TRBD1,TRBV18,TGTGCCAGCTCAGATACCGACAGGGCCCACGAGCAGTACTTC,CASSDTDRAHEQYF
TRBJ2-1,few,TRBD2,TRBV27,TGTGCCAGCAGTACGGGGACTAGCGGGATCGATACCAATGAGCAGTTCTTC,CASSTGTSGIDTNEQFF
TRBJ2-5,-,TRBD2,TRBV4-1,TGCGCCAGCAGCCAAGCGGTGGCTAGCGGGAGTATTGGGGAGACCCAGTACTTC,CASSQAVASGSIGETQYF
TRBJ2-2,few,TRBD2,TRBV6-4,TGTGCCAGCAGTGACTCGATGGCTAGCGGGAGCCGGGAGCTGTTTTTT,CASSDSMASGSRELFF
TRBJ1-1,-,-,TRBV2,TGTGCCAGCGGTTGGGACATCCGGAACACTGAAGCTTTCTTT,CASGWDIRNTEAFF
TRBJ2-7,-,-,TRBV6-1,TGTGCCAGCAGTGAAGAGTCAAAGGGAAGCTCCGAGCAGTACTTC,CASSEESKGSSEQYF
TRBJ2-7,-,-,TRBV2,TGTGCCAGCAGTGAATTCCCGGGAGAAGAGCAGTACTTC,CASSEFPGEEQYF
TRBJ2-3,-,-,TRBV4-1,TGCGCCAGCAGCCAAGAAAGGGGCCGGAGAGATACGCAGTATTTT,CASSQERGRRDTQYF
TRBJ2-3,-,-,TRBV4-2,TGTGCCAGCGGGCGGGACCCAACCGGCGTGGCAGATACGCAGTATTTT,CASGRDPTGVADTQYF
TRBJ2-7,-,-,TRBV20-1,TGCAGTGCTAACTACGAGCAGTACTTC,CSANYEQYF
TRBJ1-3,-,-,TRBV11-2,TGTGCCAGCAGCTTTTATCGGGACACCATATATTTT,CASSFYRDTIYF
TRBJ2-7,-,-,TRBV7-2,TGTGCCAGCAGCTTAGACGTACTAGGGACCTACGAGCAGTACTTC,CASSLDVLGTYEQYF
TRBJ2-1,-,-,TRBV7-3,TGTGCCAGCAGCAGGGGATCCTACAATGAGCAGTTCTTC,CASSRGSYNEQFF
TRBJ2-7,-,TRBD2,TRBV15,TGTGCCACCAGCGCGGGGGTCTCGTACGAGCAGTACTTC,CATSAGVSYEQYF
TRBJ2-7,few,-,TRBV25-1,TGTGCCAGCACCCCACCCCGGGACACGGGGGTCCACGAGCAGTACTTC,CASTPPRDTGVHEQYF
TRBJ2-3,-,-,TRBV29-1,TGCAGCGTTCGCAGGGTGGGCACAGATACGCAGTATTTT,CSVRRVGTDTQYF